These T cell receptor beta chains were read from a single sample in a study of OX40 agonist ivuxolimab in advanced cancers. TCRdb keeps only in-frame clones here, not all; method: immunoSEQ multiplex PCR. The repertoire consists of tens of thousands of clones, with roughly 82% occurring once and the leading ten covering about 7.6%. Specimen: CD4+ or CD8+ T cells sorted from blood, collected in a trial of the OX40 agonist ivuxolimab. The receptors derive from an adult with an advanced solid tumor such as melanoma, head and neck, liver or kidney cancer. The CDR3 runs from the conserved cysteine through the conserved F or W. Fields, in order: J gene, D gene, clone size, V gene, CDR3 DNA, CDR3 protein. D genes are given only for firm matches. Clone size is shown for a subset of rows, as once, few, many or a class of expanded clone.

>TRBJ2-7|.|.|TRBV5-1
TGCGCCAGCAGCCCCGGGGGGCTAGCCTACGAGCAGTACTTC
CASSPGGLAYEQYF
>TRBJ1-2|.|.|TRBV7-2
TGTGCCAGCAGCTCAAGAGCTAACTATGGCTACACCTTC
CASSSRANYGYTF
>TRBJ1-3|.|.|TRBV5-1
TGCGCCAGCAGCTTTGCGGGGATGGGAAACACCATATATTTT
CASSFAGMGNTIYF
>TRBJ2-2|.|medium-sized|TRBV19
TGTGCCAGTAGTATCCAAATTGCCGGGGAGCTGTTTTTT
CASSIQIAGELFF
>TRBJ2-5|.|few|TRBV18
TGTGCCAGCTCACCTTCACCGGAGGAGACCCAGTACTTC
CASSPSPEETQYF
>TRBJ2-1|TRBD2|few|TRBV10-3
TGTGCCATCAGTGGAGCGGGATTCTCCTACAATGAGCAGTTCTTC
CAISGAGFSYNEQFF
>TRBJ2-7|.|.|TRBV10-1
TGCGCCAGCAGTGAGTCTCGGGGTACCTACGAGCAGTACTTC
CASSESRGTYEQYF
>TRBJ2-5|.|.|TRBV5-1
TGCGCCAGCAGCTTGGGCAGGGCGGGGGAGACCCAGTACTTC
CASSLGRAGETQYF
>TRBJ2-1|TRBD2|.|TRBV4-1
TGCGCCAGCAGCCCACCTCTAGCGGGATCCTACAATGAGCAGTTCTTC
CASSPPLAGSYNEQFF
>TRBJ2-3|TRBD2|once|TRBV30
TGTGCCTGGAGGGCGGGAGTAACAGATACGCAGTATTTT
CAWRAGVTDTQYF
>TRBJ2-7|.|.|TRBV10-3
TGTGCCATCAGTGAACCCGGACAAACCTACGAGCAGTACTTC
CAISEPGQTYEQYF
>TRBJ1-1|TRBD1|few|TRBV29-1
TGCAGCGTTGATAGAACAGGGGGGAGGACTGAAGCTTTCTTT
CSVDRTGGRTEAFF
>TRBJ1-1|.|.|TRBV7-9
TGTGCCAGCAGCTTAGTTTCGGGGACTGAAGCTTTCTTT
CASSLVSGTEAFF
>TRBJ2-1|TRBD1|once|TRBV5-6
TGTGCCAGCAGCTACGGACAGGGAAGGTTCAATGAGCAGTTCTTC
CASSYGQGRFNEQFF
>TRBJ2-7|TRBD1|few|TRBV18
TGTGCCAGCTCTACGAGACAGGGGGTAGGGGAGCAGTACTTC
CASSTRQGVGEQYF
>TRBJ2-5|.|.|TRBV18
TGTGCCAGCTCACCAAGGGAGGCGGCCGGGGAGACCCAGTACTTC
CASSPREAAGETQYF
>TRBJ2-1|TRBD2|.|TRBV7-9
TGTGCCAGCAGCCAAACGGCGGGAGGTTTCGGGAACAATGAGCAGTTCTTC
CASSQTAGGFGNNEQFF
>TRBJ2-1|TRBD1|.|TRBV5-1
TGCGCCAGCAGCTTGGACAGGGTGAGGGGGCGAGTCAATGAGCAGTTCTTC
CASSLDRVRGRVNEQFF
>TRBJ1-5|TRBD1|.|TRBV2
TGTGCCAGTCACAGGGGAAATCAGCCCCAGCATTTT
CASHRGNQPQHF
>TRBJ1-6|.|.|TRBV11-2
TGTGCCAGCAGCTTAGCGTCTGTGGAAAGTCTTTCACCCCTCCACTTT
CASSLASVESLSPLHF
>TRBJ1-1|.|.|TRBV7-2
TGTGCCAGCAGCTTAAGACAGGCCGCGCGTGAAGCTTTCTTT
CASSLRQAAREAFF
>TRBJ2-7|.|.|TRBV11-2
TGTGCCAGCAGCTTAGTTGGAAAGTCCCGCTACGAGCAGTACTTC
CASSLVGKSRYEQYF
>TRBJ2-7|TRBD1|.|TRBV19
TGTGCCAGTAGGGACAGGGGCATCACCTACGAGCAGTACTTC
CASRDRGITYEQYF
>TRBJ2-7|.|.|TRBV4-1
TGCGCCAGCAGCCAACCGCCATGGGACTACGAGCAGTACTTC
CASSQPPWDYEQYF
>TRBJ1-5|TRBD1|.|TRBV19
TGTGCCAGTAGCATGGACAGGGCGGTTAATCAGCCCCAGCATTTT
CASSMDRAVNQPQHF
>TRBJ1-4|.|.|TRBV30
TGTGCCTGGAGTGTACGGGGGGCTGGTGGAAAACTGTTTTTT
CAWSVRGAGGKLFF
>TRBJ2-1|.|.|TRBV15
TGTGCCACCAGCAGAGACGGGGCTTTCAATGAGCAGTTCTTC
CATSRDGAFNEQFF
>TRBJ2-7|TRBD2|.|TRBV19
TGTGCCAGTTCCTGGACTAGCGGGAGTTACGAGCAGTACTTC
CASSWTSGSYEQYF
>TRBJ1-5|.|few|TRBV18
TGTGCCAGCTCACCACCAAATAGGGATAGCAATCAGCCCCAGCATTTT
CASSPPNRDSNQPQHF
>TRBJ2-7|TRBD2|once|TRBV29-1
TGCAGCGTTGAAGATCAGCTAGCGGGATCCTACGAGCAGTACTTC
CSVEDQLAGSYEQYF
>TRBJ2-7|.|.|TRBV30
TGTGCCTGGGACAGATCCTACGAGCAGTACTTC
CAWDRSYEQYF
>TRBJ2-3|TRBD2|.|TRBV7-2
TGTGCCACCGGCTGGGCGGGAGTAGATACGCAGTATTTT
CATGWAGVDTQYF
>TRBJ1-2|TRBD1|.|TRBV5-6
TGTGCCAGCAGCTACAGGGGGCGTTACCTGGACGGCTACACCTTC
CASSYRGRYLDGYTF
>TRBJ1-5|TRBD1|.|TRBV5-1
TGCGCCAGCAGCTTGGGGGGACAGGGAGGGCAGCCCCAGCATTTT
CASSLGGQGGQPQHF
>TRBJ2-3|.|.|TRBV5-1
TGCGCCAGCAGCTCCCTGAACTTAACAGGGATGGGGCTCACAGATACGCAGTATTTT
CASSSLNLTGMGLTDTQYF
>TRBJ1-2|.|.|TRBV6-1
TGTGCCAGCAGTGAAGGGAGTGGGGGTAGGGCCTATGGCTACACCTTC
CASSEGSGGRAYGYTF
>TRBJ1-1|TRBD1|.|TRBV10-2
TGCGCCAGCAGTGAACAGGGGGCGAACACTGAAGCTTTCTTT
CASSEQGANTEAFF
>TRBJ1-6|.|.|TRBV7-2
TGTGCCAGCAGCTATGGGACATATAATTCACCCCTCCACTTT
CASSYGTYNSPLHF
>TRBJ1-2|.|.|TRBV6-1
TGTGCCAGCAGGATAACAGAGGACAAGAACTATGGCTACACCTTC
CASRITEDKNYGYTF
>TRBJ2-5|TRBD1|few|TRBV5-1
TGCGCCAGCAGCGGGACAGGGCCACCCGGGACCCAGTACTTC
CASSGTGPPGTQYF
>TRBJ2-6|.|.|TRBV19
TGTGCCAGTACCTCAACGTGGGCCAACGTCCTGACTTTC
CASTSTWANVLTF
>TRBJ2-3|TRBD2|.|TRBV5-1
TGCGCCAGCAGCGACTCGGGAGGGGCAGGGGGCACAGATACGCAGTATTTT
CASSDSGGAGGTDTQYF
>TRBJ2-3|.|.|TRBV7-9
TGTGCCAGCAGCTTATTCTCGGGGTTCACAGATACGCAGTATTTT
CASSLFSGFTDTQYF
>TRBJ2-7|TRBD2|.|TRBV5-1
TGCGCCAGCAGCTTGGTGGGCGGGAGGGCCTTCTACGAGCAGTACTTC
CASSLVGGRAFYEQYF
>TRBJ2-3|.|.|TRBV19
TGTGCCAGTAGTGTAAATCCTAGGGATACGCAGTATTTT
CASSVNPRDTQYF
>TRBJ1-1|TRBD1|.|TRBV5-1
TGCGCCAGCAGCTTGACATCAGGGGGCGGTGGTGAAGCTTTCTTT
CASSLTSGGGGEAFF
>TRBJ2-6|.|.|TRBV10-3
TGTGCCATCCGGATTACGTCGGGAACTGGGGCCAACGTCCTGACTTTC
CAIRITSGTGANVLTF
>TRBJ1-1|.|.|TRBV5-1
TGCGCCAGCAGCCCCATGGGCTTCGGAGGAACTGAAGCTTTCTTT
CASSPMGFGGTEAFF
>TRBJ2-3|TRBD1|.|TRBV5-1
TGCGCCAGCAGCTTGGAAGGAGCAGGGGGCCCAGATACGCAGTATTTT
CASSLEGAGGPDTQYF
>TRBJ1-5|.|.|TRBV5-4
TGTGCCAGCAGCTTGTTCGGTAGCAATCAGCCCCAGCATTTT
CASSLFGSNQPQHF
>TRBJ1-3|.|.|TRBV6-6
TGTGCCAGCAGTCCTAGGGGGGGTAGATCTGGAAACACCATATATTTT
CASSPRGGRSGNTIYF
>TRBJ2-2|.|once|TRBV6-1
TGTGCCAGCAGTGAATATAAAGCCGGGGAGCTGTTTTTT
CASSEYKAGELFF
>TRBJ1-6|.|.|TRBV30
TGTGCCTGCGAAATCTTGGCCAATTCACCCCTCCACTTT
CACEILANSPLHF
>TRBJ1-5|.|.|TRBV7-9
TGTGCCAGCACCCAAGGAGGGGCTAATCAGCCCCAGCATTTT
CASTQGGANQPQHF